This TCR beta chain was identified during a study of CD8+ T cells in alopecia areata. This clone was observed a few times. Its antigen is not identified. Gene names denote mouse genes. Read data end 3 residues before the CDR3 end; the end is taken from the germline J gene. Study-level findings and limits: Scalp sequencing also captures normal skin's resident alphabeta T cells. Higher clonality than in normal scalp was seen in lesional scalp, especially alopecia totalis/universalis.

Sequencing templates came from extracted RNA that was reverse transcribed into cDNA. Here immunoSEQ multiplex PCR was the method, and the copy in TCRdb shows in-frame clones only, minus some. This sample includes under 350,000 clones with no singletons; its ten biggest clones take up about 1.2%. Pooled cutaneous lymph node cells were sorted using CD4, CD8alpha, NKG2D, NKG2ACE and other markers. Germline V CDR1 and CDR2: NSQYPW, LRSPGD (reference sequence). The CDR3 length is 15 residues. The V end lost 0 bases, the J end lost 2 bases, and 5 bases lay between the germline ends. This receptor was taken from a C3H/HeJ mouse with alopecia areata. The MHC haplotype of this mouse line is H2-k. Sequenced input: CD4+ T cells sorted from a lymph node. The chain recombines TRBV1 with TRBJ1-6; D not resolved. Being an ORF, TRBJ1-6 has a function that is uncertain. CDR3 DNA, as far as it was read: TGCACCTGCAGTGCAGATCAGCCCTATAATTCGCCC. It codes for CTCSADQPYNSP. The full CDR3 reads CTCSADQPYNSPLYF.